This T cell receptor beta chain was observed in a study of control samples from healthy donors and cancer patients (dated by TCRdb to about 2020). V is shortened by 2 bases, J by 5 bases, and the region joining them spans 17 bases. Including the terminal cysteine and phenylalanine, the CDR3 comprises 15 residues. Only the CDR3 portion is preserved as DNA: 45 bases, with reading frame beginning at the first base. Sequences SGHDT (CDR1) and YYEEEE (CDR2) are obtained from the germline V gene. Notes on this clone: What this receptor recognizes is not known. The record has no base qualities; no much larger clone is one base away.

Receptor amplification or capture employed the immunoSEQ multiplex PCR assay. Held by TCRdb, this immuneACCESS table contains in-frame sequences only and omits some clones. Under half of the omission traces to an unresolved V gene where checked; the cause of the rest is unknown. This sample gives about 45,000 clones in total; 70% of them show up just once. The biggest ten clones account for under 20% of the sample. Sample: formalin-fixed, paraffin-embedded tissue. This receptor was taken from a male donor with melanoma. The sequence joins TRBV5-6 to TRBJ2-7, with a tentative D call of TRBD1 or TRBD2, each matching 6 bases. Here is the DNA: TGTGCCAGCAGCTTCACCACAGGGAGGCGGGACGAGCAGTACTTC. Its amino acids are CASSFTTGRRDEQYF.